Listed below are T cell receptor beta chains from one sample, sequenced in a study of OX40 agonist ivuxolimab in advanced cancers. Data came from immunoSEQ multiplex PCR; TCRdb stores just in-frame clones and leaves some out. The top ten hold roughly 2.7% of the sample, which has 84,000 or so clones, roughly 82% seen once. Sequenced here: CD4+ or CD8+ T cells sorted from blood, sampled in a trial of the OX40 agonist ivuxolimab. The receptors here all came from an adult with an advanced solid tumor such as melanoma, head and neck, liver or kidney cancer. CDR3s include the opening cysteine and the closing phenylalanine or tryptophan. A D gene is named only where the DNA matches it firmly. Clone size appears in some rows only: once, few, many, or a class for an expanded clone.

j_call clone_size d_call cdr3_length v_call cdr3_nt cdr3_aa
TRBJ2-2 . . 16 TRBV19 TGTGCCAGTAATAGAGGGGACGGATCGAACACCGGGGAGCTGTTTTTT CASNRGDGSNTGELFF
TRBJ2-5 . TRBD2 13 TRBV7-2 TGTGCCAGCAGCTGGGGGACTAGCGGGGGTCTGTACTTC CASSWGTSGGLYF
TRBJ1-5 . TRBD1 14 TRBV7-2 TGTGCCAGCGCGGGACAGGGAAAAAATCAGCCCCAGCATTTT CASAGQGKNQPQHF
TRBJ2-3 . TRBD2 18 TRBV29-1 TGCAGCGTGTTCTCCGGGACTAGCCCTAGCCCTAGCACAGATACGCAGTATTTT CSVFSGTSPSPSTDTQYF
TRBJ2-2 . . 15 TRBV25-1 TGTGCCAGCAGTGAAGTTGAAAGGGACACCGGGGAGCTGTTTTTT CASSEVERDTGELFF
TRBJ2-2 . . 14 TRBV10-3 TGTGCCATCAGTGGCTGGTCGAACACCGGGGAGCTGTTTTTT CAISGWSNTGELFF
TRBJ2-6 . . 16 TRBV28 TGTGCCAGCAGCGTCGGGGGCGATTCCGGGGCCAACGTCCTGACTTTC CASSVGGDSGANVLTF
TRBJ1-2 . . 15 TRBV6-5 TGTGCCAGCAGTTACGGTCAGGGGCAGTGGTATGGCTACACCTTC CASSYGQGQWYGYTF
TRBJ1-2 once . 14 TRBV6-1 TGTGCCAGCACTGAGGGTCCTCCAAGCTATGGCTACACCTTC CASTEGPPSYGYTF
TRBJ1-1 . . 13 TRBV12-5 TGTGCTAGTGGTACCTGGGAGAACACTGAAGCTTTCTTT CASGTWENTEAFF
TRBJ2-7 . . 11 TRBV12-5 TGTGCTAGTGGTTTGGAGGGCCTGCAGTACTTC CASGLEGLQYF
TRBJ2-2 . . 17 TRBV11-2 TGTGCCAGCAGCTTAGACCCAGAATCCGCGAACACCGGGGAGCTGTTTTTT CASSLDPESANTGELFF
TRBJ1-5 . . 14 TRBV7-3 TGTGCCAGCAGCCTCGCCGCCCAGGGGCAGCCCCAGCATTTT CASSLAAQGQPQHF
TRBJ1-2 . . 16 TRBV4-3 TGCGCCAGCAGCCTCTCAAGGTTGTTGGCACCCTATGGCTACACCTTC CASSLSRLLAPYGYTF
TRBJ2-7 . TRBD2 14 TRBV7-2 TGTGCCAGCAGTTCTAGCGGGGGTTCCTACGAGCAGTACTTC CASSSSGGSYEQYF
TRBJ1-1 . . 13 TRBV5-6 TGTGCCAGCAGTCCGAGGGGGAGGCTTGGGGCTTTCTTT CASSPRGRLGAFF
TRBJ1-4 once . 14 TRBV11-2 TGTGCCAGCAGTACCTTACCGCTCAATGAAAAACTGTTTTTT CASSTLPLNEKLFF
TRBJ1-1 . . 13 TRBV6-4 TGTGCCAGCAGTGGACAGCCTGGCGCTGAAGCTTTCTTT CASSGQPGAEAFF
TRBJ1-3 . . 16 TRBV4-3 TGCGCCAGCAGCCAAGACAGTAAATCCTCTGGAAACACCATATATTTT CASSQDSKSSGNTIYF
TRBJ2-7 . . 14 TRBV7-6 TGTGCCAGCAGCTTAGGTGGGGCCCGGGGCGAGCAGTACTTC CASSLGGARGEQYF
TRBJ2-2 . . 15 TRBV5-4 TGTGCCAGCAGCTTGGCCAACGGACACACCGGGGAGCTGTTTTTT CASSLANGHTGELFF
TRBJ1-5 . . 13 TRBV7-3 TGTGCCAGCAGCCAATGGGGAGGGCAGCCCCAGCATTTT CASSQWGGQPQHF
TRBJ2-2 . . 14 TRBV11-2 TGTGCCAGCAGCTCCGCCCGAAACACCGGGGAGCTGTTTTTT CASSSARNTGELFF
TRBJ2-1 . . 12 TRBV6-1 TGTGCCAGCAGGGCACCTCCACGTGAGCAGTTCTTC CASRAPPREQFF
TRBJ1-1 . . 15 TRBV5-1 TGCGCCAGCAGCTCCACCAGCAGGTCCCGTAACGAAGCTTTCTTT CASSSTSRSRNEAFF
TRBJ1-1 . . 14 TRBV19 TGTGCCAGTAGTATCCGCAGGGTAGGGACTGAAGCTTTCTTT CASSIRRVGTEAFF
TRBJ2-5 . . 11 TRBV7-3 TGTGCCAGCAGCTTAGTAGAGACCCAGTACTTC CASSLVETQYF
TRBJ1-2 . . 13 TRBV5-1 TGCGCCAGCAGCTTGGGAACTAACTATGGCTACACCTTC CASSLGTNYGYTF
TRBJ2-3 . TRBD2 17 TRBV11-2 TGTGCCAGCAGCTTGACCCGACTAGCGGGGGGGGATTATACGCAGTATTTT CASSLTRLAGGDYTQYF
TRBJ1-5 many . 17 TRBV15 TGTGCCACCAGCAGAGTAGAAACCGGGACCGGGGGCGAGCCCCAGCATTTT CATSRVETGTGGEPQHF
TRBJ1-1 . . 15 TRBV6-5 TGTGCCAGCAGTTACTCGGGGACGGTGAACACTGAAGCTTTCTTT CASSYSGTVNTEAFF
TRBJ2-3 . . 15 TRBV4-3 TGCGCCAGCAGCCAAGATCTCCGGGGCACAGATACGCAGTATTTT CASSQDLRGTDTQYF
TRBJ1-4 once . 16 TRBV14 TGTGCCAGCAGCCCTGGACACCTCTGGGCTAATGAAAAACTGTTTTTT CASSPGHLWANEKLFF
TRBJ1-2 . . 15 TRBV23-1 TGCGCCAGCAGTCATCGAGGTAGTGGTAACTATGGCTACACCTTC CASSHRGSGNYGYTF
TRBJ1-5 . . 15 TRBV10-3 TGTGCCATCAGTGGAGGTGGGGGGGTGAATCAGCCCCAGCATTTT CAISGGGGVNQPQHF
TRBJ2-7 . TRBD1 16 TRBV28 TGTGCCAGCAGAGACGGACAGGGGGGAGGGGGCTACGAGCAGTACTTC CASRDGQGGGGYEQYF
TRBJ2-7 . . 14 TRBV10-3 TGTGCCATCAGTGAGTTGGAGATTGGGGGAGAGCAGTACTTC CAISELEIGGEQYF
TRBJ1-6 . . 15 TRBV5-6 TGTGCCAGCAGCTTGGCCGGTGGTGTTGATTCACCCCTCCACTTT CASSLAGGVDSPLHF